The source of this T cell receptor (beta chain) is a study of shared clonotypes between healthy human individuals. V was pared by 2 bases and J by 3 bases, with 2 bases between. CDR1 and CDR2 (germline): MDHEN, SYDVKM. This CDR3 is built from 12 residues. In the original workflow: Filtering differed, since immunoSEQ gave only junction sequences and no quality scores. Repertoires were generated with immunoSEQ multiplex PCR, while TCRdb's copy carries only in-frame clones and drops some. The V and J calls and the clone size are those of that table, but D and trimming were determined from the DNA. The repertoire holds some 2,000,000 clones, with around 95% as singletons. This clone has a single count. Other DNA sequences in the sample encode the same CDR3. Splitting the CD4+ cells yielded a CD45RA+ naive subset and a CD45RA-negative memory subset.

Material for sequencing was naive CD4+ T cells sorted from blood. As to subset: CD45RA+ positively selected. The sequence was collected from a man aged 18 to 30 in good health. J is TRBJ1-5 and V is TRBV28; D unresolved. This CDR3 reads CASSLVNQPQHF. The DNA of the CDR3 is TGTGCCAGCAGTTTAGTCAATCAGCCCCAGCATTTT.